This T cell receptor (beta chain) was profiled in a study of regulatory T cells in long-lasting Graves disease. This clonotype was seen many times. Its cognate antigen is unknown. Germline values: CDR1 SGHAT, CDR2 FQNNGV. Trimming pared 5 bases from V and 4 bases from J, leaving 14 bases between. The CDR3 has 14 amino acids. Study-level findings and limits: Newly diagnosed Graves' patients exceeded persistent ones in TCR diversity.

Specified time point: newly diagnosed GD, antithyroid drugs for less than 3 months. Researchers made the TCR library from RNA that was extracted from PBMCs. EDTA tubes received approximately 8.4 milliliters of collected peripheral blood. Construction of the TCR beta libraries employed iRepertoire HTBI primers in conjunction with Arm-PCR of CDR3 regions. One entry per CDR3 protein, called by TCRdb with MiXCR from the multiplex PCR reads. The sample yields some 460,000 distinct CDR3 sequences, roughly 17% seen once. Another study also made use of these data, one on T cells in Graves' hyperthyroidism and ophthalmopathy. That work states: Most expanded thyroid clonotypes above 0.001 recurred in blood.

This clonotype was obtained from a man aged 35 to 55 with Graves disease. Sample: peripheral blood mononuclear cells (PBMCs), taken at new diagnosis, from a patient treated with antithyroid drugs. The chain has TRBV11-2 and TRBJ2-5, with D perhaps TRBD1 or TRBD2 (5 bases each). DNA of the CDR3: TGTGCCAGCAGCCCATACCGGGGCCCAGAGACCCAGTACTTC. This sequence encodes CASSPYRGPETQYF.